There are a few counts of the clone carrying this TCR beta chain. Its antigen remains unknown. CDR1 and CDR2 (germline): DFQATT, SNEGSKA (reference sequence). V lost 5 bases to trimming and J lost 1 base, with 21 bases between them. This CDR3 is built from 16 residues. These data are taken from a study of identical twins. Study-level points and caveats: Surplus twin overlap in beta out-of-frame sequences was less pronounced. There were fewer insertions in abundant cord blood beta clonotypes, but memory repertoires showed no such pattern.

It was template switching that added a universal primer site, and there were unique molecular identifiers on the cDNA. Each CDR3 protein gets one entry after TCRdb re-called the 5' RACE reads with MiXCR. Among some 590,000 distinct CDR3 sequences listed, roughly 9.9% were seen once. Every donor was a healthy Caucasian. These data also formed part of another study, on yellow fever vaccine responses in identical twins.

This chain links TRBV20-1 with TRBJ2-7; D might be TRBD1 or TRBD2, each matching 5 bases. The TCR sequence derives from a woman between 18 and 30 years old in good health. Source material: PBMCs. This CDR3 is CSAVVGTRVRSYEQYF. For the CDR3, the DNA is TGCAGTGCTGTAGTGGGGACGAGGGTGAGGTCCTACGAGCAGTACTTC.